This T cell receptor (beta chain) is from a study of cytomegalovirus exposure and HLA in healthy donors. Overall study results and limits: Association with HLA alleles at 0.05 false discovery rate was found for 17,000 or so TCR beta sequences in a later analysis. In vitro data verified three CMV-associated chains as specific for CMV antigens. Later on, a genetic analysis was performed. It linked a missense variant in DCLRE1C with V- and J-gene trimming of TCR beta.

Remarks on this clone: Its antigen is as yet unknown.

This CDR3 is built from 15 residues. Germline CDR1 MNHNS, CDR2 SASEGT. Trimming removed 5 bases from V and 2 bases from J, with 12 bases in between. Primers: 60 Vbeta forward and 13 Jbeta reverse. The table came from immunoSEQ multiplex PCR; TCRdb's copy has only in-frame clones and leaves some out. The sample lists 95,000 to 150,000 clones, around 86% occurring once. The specimen was PBMCs. The receptor was derived from a young man in good health and CMV-seronegative. The chain carries TRBV6-1 and TRBJ2-2, with D perhaps matching TRBD2 (6 bases). As DNA, the CDR3 is TGTGCCAGCAGTCCCCCGGGAGATAACACCGGGGAGCTGTTTTTT. It encodes CASSPPGDNTGELFF.